These T cell receptor beta chains were read from a single sample in a study of Graves' ophthalmopathy and Graves' hyperthyroidism. TCRdb reprocessed the multiplex PCR reads via MiXCR and lists one record per CDR3 protein. The table includes hundreds of thousands of distinct CDR3 sequences, under 50% detected once. The sample consisted of peripheral blood. All receptors derive from an adult man with Graves' ophthalmopathy. Each CDR3 is given without its conserved first and last residue.

j_call	v_call	cdr3_aa
TRBJ1-1	TRBV7-2	ASSLLGATEAF
TRBJ1-4	TRBV11-2	ASSSPDRGEKLF
TRBJ1-1	TRBV12-3/TRBV12-4	ASRSGLIEAF
TRBJ2-1	TRBV25-1	ASRPGTGRLNEQF
TRBJ2-2	TRBV10-3	AISESRTANWGELF
TRBJ2-5	TRBV10-3	AITGTGTQY
TRBJ1-6	TRBV9	ASSHRGPGWDSPLH
TRBJ1-4	TRBV10-3	ASESGIDREYEKLF
TRBJ2-6	TRBV13	ASSPRLAGGRGANVLT
TRBJ2-4	TRBV20-1	SARKNRLAKNIQY
TRBJ1-6	TRBV9	ASSVGGPSPLH
TRBJ2-7	TRBV7-2	ASSLASGSYEQY
TRBJ2-7	TRBV7-9	ASGGQGAGNEQY
TRBJ1-6	TRBV7-2	ATSGTAKFNSPLH
TRBJ2-5	TRBV10-3	AISDGGTGMETQY
TRBJ1-1	TRBV4-1	ASSQDLTEAF
TRBJ1-2	TRBV12-3/TRBV12-4	ASRLGPVGFDT
TRBJ1-5	TRBV10-3	AIGPKGLEPQH
TRBJ1-2	TRBV27	ASSLVRDSDGYT
TRBJ1-1	TRBV29-1	RNQQNTEAF
TRBJ2-7	TRBV11-3	ASSLAVIGYEQY
TRBJ1-1	TRBV12-3/TRBV12-4	ASSTWAEAF
TRBJ1-2	TRBV24-1	ASSSEPVQTNYGYT
TRBJ2-2	TRBV12-5	ASGSVVTGGFTGELF
TRBJ1-1	TRBV10-3	AISEPGQGNEAF
TRBJ2-6	TRBV29-1	SVADQQGAGANVLT
TRBJ1-5	TRBV10-3	ASSELGAYQPQH
TRBJ1-2	TRBV6-5	ASSTGDLDRGYT
TRBJ2-7	TRBV9	ASSVGLAEYEQY
TRBJ2-7	TRBV20-1	RADRSSYEQY
TRBJ2-7	TRBV29-1	SVGVGGPYEQY
TRBJ1-5	TRBV7-2	ASSLGGQRPQH
TRBJ2-3	TRBV7-9	ASSTDRGDRDTQY
TRBJ2-7	TRBV4-1	ASSQVGASYEQY
TRBJ1-5	TRBV10-1	ASSDPKTGGDQPQH
TRBJ2-7	TRBV7-2	ASSLVFRDGEQY
TRBJ2-7	TRBV2	ANRRTRNYEQY
TRBJ2-2	TRBV20-1	SALREGRAGELF
TRBJ2-7	TRBV24-1	ATSGFGTGAYEQY
TRBJ2-5	TRBV24-1	ATSDLVETQY
TRBJ2-3	TRBV7-9	ASRREGSTDTQY